A single sample gave rise to the 32 T cell receptor beta chains below, sequenced in a study of T cell responses to AZD1222 COVID-19 vaccine. Generated by immunoSEQ multiplex PCR, the TCRdb table keeps only in-frame clones and is missing some. Of some 120,000 clones listed, roughly 90% are singletons. This material consisted of peripheral blood, taken on day 0 of AZD1222 vaccination. The receptors shown here come from an adult in good health.

This chain links TRBV10-3 with TRBJ2-1, with TRBD2 as a possible D gene (5 bases). V dropped 4 bases and J dropped 6 bases, with 19 bases sitting between them. The V gene's germline CDR1 is ENHRY and CDR2 SYGVKD. The CDR3 extends over 16 amino acids. The CDR3 loop reads CAISVLGSTTFNEQFF. Written as DNA, the CDR3 is TGTGCCATCAGTGTTTTGGGGAGCACAACCTTCAATGAGCAGTTCTTC.

The rearrangement joins TRBV5-1 to TRBJ1-1, with no clear D. Germline loops: CDR1 SGHRS, CDR2 YFSETQ. The CDR3 runs to 18 residues. Between the trimmed V and J ends, which lost 0 bases and 0 bases, there was a span of 18 bases. The CDR3 loop reads CASSLAEVGRWMNTEAFF. The CDR3 DNA reads TGCGCCAGCAGCTTGGCCGAGGTTGGCAGATGGATGAACACTGAAGCTTTCTTT.

This clone has a single count. The CDR3 sequence is CASSIEIGNEQFF. DNA of the CDR3: TGTGCCAGTAGTATAGAAATTGGCAATGAGCAGTTCTTC. The chain employs TRBV19 and TRBJ2-1; no clear D gene. CDR3 length: 13 residues. Germline-derived CDR1 and CDR2 are LNHDA and SQIVND (reference sequence). The V and J ends lost 0 bases and 6 bases respectively, with 6 bases between them. The full variable domain, rest sourced from reference TRBV19 and TRBJ2-1, is DGGITQSPKYLFRKEGQNVTLSCEQNLNHDAMYWYRQDPGQGLRLIYYSQIVNDFQKGDIAEGYSVSREKKESFPLTVTSAQKNPTAFYLCASSIEIGNEQFFGPGTRLTVL.

As for this clone: A read error may account for a junction end that differs from germline. The chain couples TRBV18 to TRBJ1-1, with TRBD1 identical over 7 bases. The CDR3 is 14 amino acids. Germline V lookup: CDR1 KGHSH, CDR2 LQKENI. This CDR3 is CASSPQGTGTEAFF. The CDR3 region has the DNA TGTGCCAGCTCTCCACAGGGGACGGGGACTGAAGCTTTCTTT.

This clone appeared a single time. V and J are TRBV6-2 or TRBV6-3 and TRBJ1-1; 7 nucleotides match TRBD1. The germline V gene encodes CDR1 MNHEY and CDR2 SVGEGT. The CDR3 spans 15 residues. V dropped 5 bases and J dropped 1; count of bases not matched to a gene: 7. The CDR3 DNA follows: TGTGCCAGCAGTCCCATGACAGGGCCGAACACTGAAGCTTTCTTT. Translated: CASSPMTGPNTEAFF.

The chain links TRBV6-2 or TRBV6-3 to TRBJ2-4; 7 bases fit TRBD1. The trim removed 6 bases at V and 1 base at J, leaving 18 bases unmatched. The CDR3 consists of 19 residues. Looked up from germline, CDR1 is MNHEY and CDR2 is SVGEGT. The CDR3 DNA reads as TGTGCCAGCAGCCGAACCACAGGGGATAGGATAGGGGCCAAAAACATTCAGTACTTC. Its translation: CASSRTTGDRIGAKNIQYF.

The V gene is TRBV7-2, the J gene TRBJ2-7; no clear D gene. The CDR3 is made up of 13 amino acids. Germline V gives CDR1 SGHTA, CDR2 FQGNSA. V was pared by 1 base and J by 1 base, with 5 bases between. CDR3 nucleotides: TGTGCCAGCAGCTTAGAATGGTCCTACGAGCAGTACTTC. Its translation: CASSLEWSYEQYF. Filled out from reference TRBV7-2 and TRBJ2-7, the complete variable domain reads GAGVSQSPSNKVTEKGKDVELRCDPISGHTALYWYRQSLGQGLEFLIYFQGNSAPDKSGLPSDRFSAERTGGSVSTLTIQRTQQEDSAVYLCASSLEWSYEQYFGPGTRLTVT.

This chain uses TRBV5-6 with TRBJ1-5; D possibly corresponds to TRBD1 (5 bases). The length of the CDR3 is 13 residues. Trimming shortened V by 2 bases and J by 7 bases, and 10 bases separated the two germline ends. Germline CDR1 is SGHDT and CDR2 is YYEEEE. In nucleotides, the CDR3 is TGTGCCAGCAGCTTCCAGGGAAACCAGCCCCAGCATTTT. It is translated as CASSFQGNQPQHF.

The chain uses TRBV5-5 and TRBJ1-5; the D is unclear. The CDR3 is 14 residues long. V shed 2 bases and J shed 4 bases, with 10 bases lying between them. CDR1 SGHKS and CDR2 YYEKEE come from the germline V gene (reference sequence). CDR3 region: CASSFVTENQPQHF. CDR3 sequence (DNA): TGTGCCAGCAGCTTTGTTACCGAGAATCAGCCCCAGCATTTT.

V gene TRBV23-1 combines with J gene TRBJ2-2; 15 bases align to TRBD2. TRBV23-1 falls under the ORF class, with uncertain function. CDR3 size: 17 residues. V was pared by 6 bases and J by 2 bases, with 4 bases of the junction left unmatched. The CDR3 here is CASRGLAGGINTGELFF. CDR3 in DNA: TGCGCCAGCAGGGGACTAGCGGGAGGAATAAACACCGGGGAGCTGTTTTTT.

V is TRBV5-1 and J is TRBJ1-1, with TRBD1 identical over 10 bases. The V and J ends lost 4 bases and 3 bases, in that order; junction bases with no gene match: 3. This CDR3 has 14 residues. CDR1 SGHRS and CDR2 YFSETQ come from the germline V gene. CDR3 nucleotides: TGCGCCAGCAGCCCGGACAGGGGGGACACTGAAGCTTTCTTT. As protein: CASSPDRGDTEAFF.

The sample holds one count of this clone. The chain joins TRBV4-3 to TRBJ1-4; D is uncertain. V shed 1 base and J shed 13 bases, with 22 bases lying between them. Per the germline V gene, CDR1 is LGHNA and CDR2 is YSLEER. The CDR3 extends over 16 amino acids. CDR3 in amino acids: CASSQGSVRPTDGLFF. CDR3 coding DNA: TGCGCCAGCAGCCAAGGAAGTGTTCGACCCACCGACGGACTGTTTTTT.

The chain uses TRBV6-5 and TRBJ1-1; 7 bases are shared with TRBD1. This CDR3 is 13 amino acids long. Looked up from germline, CDR1 is MNHEY and CDR2 is SVGAGI. Germline trimming cut 7 bases from V and 1 base from J; bases unmatched to any gene: 3. CDR3 amino acids: CASNHRGNTEAFF. The CDR3 DNA reads as TGTGCCAGCAACCACAGGGGGAACACTGAAGCTTTCTTT.

This chain connects TRBV9 to TRBJ2-3, with 11 bases fitting TRBD2. Germline CDR1 and CDR2: SGDLS and YYNGEE. This CDR3 comprises 17 residues. Trimming took 3 bases from V and 2 from J; bases not matched to a gene: 8. CDR3 in amino acids: CASSADSGRAVTDTQYF. DNA for the CDR3: TGTGCCAGCAGCGCCGATAGCGGGAGGGCCGTCACAGATACGCAGTATTTT.

This chain links TRBV7-7 with TRBJ2-1, with a possible D match to TRBD1 (5 bases). The CDR3 totals 16 residues. Trimming took 1 base from V and 8 from J, leaving 18 bases between them. Germline V gives CDR1 SSHAT, CDR2 FNYEAQ (reference sequence). The CDR3 is CASSLGAEPPRDEQFF. CDR3 nucleotides: TGTGCCAGCAGCTTAGGCGCAGAGCCACCCAGGGATGAGCAGTTCTTC. Drawing the rest from reference TRBV7-7 and TRBJ2-1, the complete variable domain is GAGVSQSPRYKVTKRGQDVTLRCDPISSHATLYWYQQALGQGPEFLTYFNYEAQPDKSGLPSDRFSAERPEGSISTLTIQRTEQRDSAMYRCASSLGAEPPRDEQFFGPGTRLTVL.

The gene calls are TRBV18 and TRBJ1-1; D not resolved. The CDR3 consists of 13 residues. Trimming stripped 4 bases from V and 5 bases from J, with 11 bases between. Per the germline V gene, CDR1 is KGHSH and CDR2 is LQKENI. CDR3 nucleotide sequence: TGTGCCAGCTCACAGGCCCCGGGAACTGAAGCTTTCTTT. Translation: CASSQAPGTEAFF.

The V and J genes are TRBV27 and TRBJ1-2, with 8 bases identical to TRBD1. Losses at the gene ends were 3 bases for V and 6 bases for J; bases not matched to a gene: 6. The CDR3 contains 14 residues. Germline CDR1 MNHEY, CDR2 SMNVEV (reference sequence). CDR3 residues: CASSFRGQDNGYTF. The CDR3 bases are TGTGCCAGCAGTTTTCGGGGACAGGACAATGGCTACACCTTC.

The chain links TRBV13 to TRBJ1-1; 10 nucleotides match TRBD1. The J segment lost 0 bases and the V segment lost 5 bases, leaving 9 bases of the junction unmatched. CDR3 length equals 17 residues. The germline gives CDR1 PRHDT, CDR2 FYEKMQ (reference sequence). The CDR3 loop reads CASSGPGQGQMNTEAFF. As DNA, the CDR3 is TGTGCCAGCAGCGGCCCGGGACAGGGGCAGATGAACACTGAAGCTTTCTTT.

The chain links TRBV27 to TRBJ2-3; 11 nucleotides match TRBD1. The junction had 5 bases not matched to a gene; V was cut back by 4 bases and J by 5 bases. This CDR3 contains 15 residues. CDR1 is MNHEY, CDR2 SMNVEV, per germline (reference sequence). CDR3 bases: TGTGCCAGCAGTTCCGGACAGGGGGCTGGAGATACGCAGTATTTT. Translation gives CASSSGQGAGDTQYF.

The chain is built from TRBV2 and TRBJ1-2; perhaps TRBD1 as D (6 bases). Germline CDR1 and CDR2: SNHLY and FYNNEI. This CDR3 spans 14 amino acids. With 2 bases removed from V and 2 bases from J, the gap between germline ends came to 9 bases. CDR3 DNA sequence: TGTGCCAGCAGTGAAAGGCAGGGGAACTATGGCTACACCTTC. Protein sequence: CASSERQGNYGYTF.

The genes are TRBV5-4 and TRBJ1-2; a possible D gene is TRBD1 (5 bases). The CDR3 runs 15 residues. Trimming removed 1 base from V and 3 bases from J, with 13 bases in between. Per germline, CDR1 SGHNT and CDR2 YYREEE (reference sequence). DNA for the CDR3: TGTGCCAGCAGCTTGCAGGGCACCGTGGACTATGGCTACACCTTC. Translation: CASSLQGTVDYGYTF.

The chain carries TRBV7-9 and TRBJ2-3; possibly TRBD2 for D (6 bases). Trimming took off 8 bases at V and 2 bases at J, with 14 bases between the two ends. Germline CDR1 reads SEHNR; CDR2 reads FQNEAQ (reference sequence). There are 14 residues in the CDR3. CDR3 loop: CASQSEDYTDTQYF. In nucleotides, the CDR3 is TGTGCCAGCCAAAGCGAGGACTACACAGATACGCAGTATTTT.

The chain employs TRBV5-1 and TRBJ1-3; D is possibly TRBD1 (6 bases). V shed 0 bases and J shed 1 base, with 11 bases lying between them. Germline CDR1 reads SGHRS; CDR2 reads YFSETQ. This CDR3 comprises 16 residues. CDR3 sequence: CASSLDPGTSGNTIYF. CDR3 coding DNA: TGCGCCAGCAGCTTGGATCCAGGGACATCTGGAAACACCATATATTTT.

This rearrangement joins TRBV4-2 to TRBJ2-2, with D hard to call. The V gene lost 0 bases and the J gene lost 2 bases, with 13 bases spanning the gap. CDR1 and CDR2 (germline): LGHNA, YNFKEQ. The CDR3 consists of 17 residues. CDR3 loop: CASSQDLAIDNTGELFF. Written as DNA, the CDR3 is TGTGCCAGCAGCCAAGATCTCGCTATCGATAACACCGGGGAGCTGTTTTTT.

This chain joins TRBV29-1 and TRBJ1-3; D is unclear. Trimming shortened V by 5 bases and J by 0 bases, and 8 bases separated the two germline ends. This CDR3 region has 13 residues. The germline V gene encodes CDR1 SQVTM and CDR2 ANQGSEA. The CDR3 loop reads CSVRLFSGNTIYF. The CDR3 region has the DNA TGCAGCGTTCGACTCTTCTCTGGAAACACCATATATTTT.

This clone has only one observation. The chain links TRBV6-4 to TRBJ1-2; tentatively, D is TRBD1 (5 bases). The CDR3 extends over 13 amino acids. V shed 3 bases and J shed 8 bases, with 13 bases lying between them. Germline assignment: CDR1 MRHNA and CDR2 SNTAGT. The CDR3 nucleotides read TGTGCCAGCAGTGATTCAGGGAGCGGAGGCTACACCTTC. It specifies CASSDSGSGGYTF.

V usage is TRBV7-6 and J usage is TRBJ1-2; D gene uncertain. Germline V gene data show CDR1 as SGHVS and CDR2 as FNYEAQ. CDR3 size: 13 residues. Trimming took off 1 base at V and 4 bases at J, with 7 bases between the two ends. The CDR3 here is CASSLGEGYGYTF. Written as DNA, the CDR3 is TGTGCCAGCAGCTTAGGAGAGGGCTATGGCTACACCTTC.

In this sample, this clone turned up a few times. The chain combines TRBV19 with TRBJ2-2; D gene uncertain. CDR1 is LNHDA and CDR2 is SQIVND in the germline V gene (reference sequence). The CDR3 spans 14 residues. The ends were cut back, 1 base at V and 0 bases at J, with 3 bases in the middle. The CDR3 sequence: CASSIAPNTGELFF. CDR3 nucleotides: TGTGCCAGTAGTATAGCCCCGAACACCGGGGAGCTGTTTTTT.

V gene TRBV4-2 combines with J gene TRBJ2-3; TRBD2 matches 7 bases. V lost 2 bases and J lost 0; bases outside the gene matches: 11. CDR3 length: 18 residues. The germline CDR1 and CDR2 sequences are LGHNA and YNFKEQ. CDR3: CASSQKVLTSHSTDTQYF. CDR3 bases: TGTGCCAGCAGCCAAAAGGTGTTGACTAGCCATAGCACAGATACGCAGTATTTT.

In DNA, the CDR3 is TGTGCCAGCAGCTTAGAGGCTAGCGGGAGCACCGGGGAGCTGTTTTTT. Encoded protein: CASSLEASGSTGELFF. The V call is TRBV7-6, the J call TRBJ2-2; 10 bases match TRBD2. Germline V gene sequence: CDR1 SGHVS, CDR2 FNYEAQ. The V segment lost 1 base and the J segment 4 bases; nucleotides outside the gene matches: 3. The CDR3 is made up of 16 amino acids. The complete variable domain, with remaining parts taken from reference TRBV7-6 and TRBJ2-2, reads GAGVSQSPRYKVTKRGQDVALRCDPISGHVSLYWYRQALGQGPEFLTYFNYEAQQDKSGLPNDRFSAERPEGSISTLTIQRTEQRDSAMYRCASSLEASGSTGELFFGEGSRLTVL.

The chain combines TRBV27 with TRBJ2-7; 8 nucleotides line up with TRBD2. Germline V gives CDR1 MNHEY, CDR2 SMNVEV (reference sequence). The CDR3 covers 15 residues. V lost 3 bases and J lost 3; bases outside the gene matches: 7. The CDR3 region has the DNA TGTGCCAGCAGTTTCGGTCTAGCGGGCGTCTACGAGCAGTACTTC. This codes for CASSFGLAGVYEQYF.

The chain employs TRBV19 and TRBJ2-7; unclear D gene. Germline V CDR1 and CDR2: LNHDA, SQIVND (reference sequence). The V end was cut by 3 bases, the J end by 3 bases, with 9 bases between. CDR3 length: 13 residues. For the CDR3, the DNA is TGTGCCAGTAGTATCACAGAGGTCTACGAGCAGTACTTC. It specifies CASSITEVYEQYF.